Following are 20 T cell receptor beta chains from one sample sequenced in a study of T cell repertoires in cytomegalovirus infection. One entry per CDR3 protein results from TCRdb running MiXCR on the reads. Of about 920,000 distinct CDR3 sequences in the sample, less than 35% were seen once. Antigens of these TCRs are unknown. Sequenced here: cultured CD8+ T cells from PBMCs, sampled from culture after CMV antigen stimulation. These receptors came from a human donor in good health (CMV status not recorded). Some clones in this sample may be carry-over from other donors' samples.

The chain combines TRBV15 with TRBJ2-7, with TRBD2 matching 11 bases. The V gene's germline CDR1 is LNHNV and CDR2 YYDKDF (reference sequence). V trimming: 0 bases; J trimming: 4 bases; junction bases outside the gene matches: 5. The CDR3 has 16 residues. For the CDR3, the DNA is TGTGCCACCAGCAGAGATCTGACTAGCGGGGAGTACGAGCAGTACTTC. Its protein product is CATSRDLTSGEYEQYF. Full variable domain (missing parts from reference TRBV15 and TRBJ2-7): DAMVIQNPRYQVTQFGKPVTLSCSQTLNHNVMYWYQQKSSQAPKLLFHYYDKDFNNEADTPDNFQSRRPNTSFCFLDIRSPGLGDTAMYLCATSRDLTSGEYEQYFGPGTRLTVT.

The chain links TRBV28 to TRBJ2-1; D unresolved. This CDR3 comprises 14 residues. CDR1 MDHEN and CDR2 SYDVKM come from the germline V gene. Trimming removed 2 bases from V and 6 bases from J, with 11 bases in between. The CDR3 region is CASSLGSVGNEQFF. In DNA form, the CDR3 reads TGTGCCAGCAGTTTAGGTTCGGTAGGCAATGAGCAGTTCTTC.

This clonotype was seen repeatedly, ten times or more. The V gene is TRBV5-6, the J gene TRBJ2-3; a weak D match, TRBD1 (5 bases). This CDR3 contains 14 residues. Germline assignment: CDR1 SGHDT and CDR2 YYEEEE. Trimming shortened V by 2 bases and J by 5 bases, and 12 bases separated the two germline ends. The CDR3, as DNA: TGTGCCAGCAGCTTCGGCAGGGCTGGAGATACGCAGTATTTT. As protein: CASSFGRAGDTQYF. Supplemented by reference TRBV5-6 and TRBJ2-3, the full variable domain reads DAGVTQSPTHLIKTRGQQVTLRCSPKSGHDTVSWYQQALGQGPQFIFQYYEEEERQRGNFPDRFSGHQFPNYSSELNVNALLLGDSALYLCASSFGRAGDTQYFGPGTRLTVL.

The CDR3 nucleotides are TGCGCCAGCAGCCAAGATCAAGCGGGGGGGCCCGCAGATACGCAGTATTTT. Protein: CASSQDQAGGPADTQYF. The rearrangement links TRBV4-1 to TRBJ2-3; 10 positions agree with TRBD2. The CDR3 loop spans 17 amino acids. From germline, CDR1 is MGHRA and CDR2 YSYEKL. J gave up 4 bases and V 0 bases, and 7 bases lay outside the gene matches.

The chain links TRBV7-4 to TRBJ2-4; 10 positions match TRBD1. The J segment lost 5 bases and the V segment lost 5 bases, leaving 12 bases of the junction unmatched. CDR3 length equals 17 residues. Germline CDR1 reads SGHVT; CDR2 reads SQSDAQ. Here the CDR3 reads CASSPTGGRGVQNIQYF. In DNA form, the CDR3 reads TGTGCCAGCAGCCCGACAGGGGGCCGGGGGGTTCAAAACATTCAGTACTTC.

The CDR3 bases are TGTGCCAGCAATTCACCGGGACGGGGTCCGTCAGGGAGCGGGGAGCTGTTTTTT. Protein: CASNSPGRGPSGSGELFF. The chain employs TRBV7-3 and TRBJ2-2; D is possibly TRBD1 or TRBD2 (5 bases each). Germline CDR1 reads SGHTA; CDR2 reads FQGTGA. The V end lost 7 bases, the J end lost 7 bases, and 28 bases lay between the germline ends. The CDR3 totals 18 residues.

This clonotype has only one observation. The chain couples TRBV2 to TRBJ2-4; D is unclear. Trimming removed 4 bases at V and 1 base at J, with 11 bases between. Per the germline V gene, CDR1 is SNHLY and CDR2 is FYNNEI. The CDR3 extends over 15 amino acids. Written as DNA, the CDR3 is TGTGCCAGCAGTGCGTGGGCCGAGGCCAAAAACATTCAGTACTTC. As protein: CASSAWAEAKNIQYF.

V and J are TRBV6-8 and TRBJ1-2; D perhaps matches TRBD1 (5 bases). This CDR3 region has 14 residues. Trimming stripped 6 bases from V and 4 bases from J, with 15 bases between. Germline V gene lookup returns CDR1 MNHGY and CDR2 SAAAGT. This CDR3 is CASSKTVRTYGYTF. Written as DNA, the CDR3 is TGTGCCAGCAGCAAGACAGTCCGGACCTATGGCTACACCTTC.

CDR3 in DNA: TGTGCCAGCAGTTACAGAGACCTGAAGGGAAGCTCCTATAATTCACCCCTCCACTTT. It is translated as CASSYRDLKGSSYNSPLHF. The V gene is TRBV6-6, the J gene TRBJ1-6; D is undetermined. Germline V gives CDR1 MNHNY, CDR2 SVGAGI (reference sequence). Trimming removed 2 bases at V and 0 bases at J, with 17 bases between. The CDR3 covers 19 residues.

This clonotype was seen a handful of times. CDR3 protein: CASRGSGGSTDTQYF. CDR3 sequence (DNA): TGTGCCAGCAGGGGTAGCGGGGGTAGCACAGATACGCAGTATTTT. This chain connects TRBV7-9 to TRBJ2-3, with TRBD2 matching 9 bases. The CDR3 contains 15 residues. J was trimmed by 0 bases and V by 6 bases; bases with no gene match: 4. Germline V gene data show CDR1 as SEHNR and CDR2 as FQNEAQ (reference sequence).

The chain has TRBV28 and TRBJ1-2; D is undetermined. The CDR3 runs 15 residues. Trimming left V 2 bases short and J 6 bases short, with 16 bases between. Germline assignment: CDR1 MDHEN and CDR2 SYDVKM. The CDR3 DNA reads as TGTGCCAGCAGTTTACTTGCTAGCCGTATGCATGGCTACACCTTC. Protein sequence: CASSLLASRMHGYTF.

In its sample, this clonotype was seen a few times. The J gene is TRBJ2-1, the V gene TRBV7-6; possible D gene TRBD1, 5 bases. The CDR3 totals 17 residues. V gave up 2 bases and J gave up 5 bases, with 19 bases separating them. The germline gives CDR1 SGHVS, CDR2 FNYEAQ. The CDR3 nucleotides read TGTGCCAGCAGCTTATTATCCGGGCCAGGGCGTAACAATGAGCAGTTCTTC. Encoded protein: CASSLLSGPGRNNEQFF.

The rearrangement joins TRBV4-3 to TRBJ2-3; TRBD2 aligns across 12 bases. Germline-derived CDR1 and CDR2 are LGHNA and YSLEER. This CDR3 comprises 15 residues. The ends lost 4 bases at V and 3 bases at J; junction bases unmatched: 2. Written as DNA, the CDR3 is TGCGCCAGCAGCCGGACTAGCGGGGAAACAGATACGCAGTATTTT. Translation gives CASSRTSGETDTQYF.

This clonotype was picked up a small number of times. V gene TRBV7-6 combines with J gene TRBJ2-2, with D possibly matching TRBD1 (5 bases). Germline values: CDR1 SGHVS, CDR2 FNYEAQ. CDR3 length: 17 residues. V lost 1 base, J lost 5 bases, and 17 bases lay in between. The CDR3 loop reads CASSLVTRVKGTGELFF. CDR3 sequence (DNA): TGTGCCAGCAGCTTAGTAACCAGGGTAAAGGGGACCGGGGAGCTGTTTTTT.

The genes are TRBV2 and TRBJ2-3; D unresolved. From germline, CDR1 is SNHLY and CDR2 FYNNEI. Trimming pared 8 bases from V and 0 bases from J, leaving 6 bases between. This CDR3 comprises 12 residues. The CDR3 loop is CASVGSTDTQYF. As DNA, the CDR3 is TGTGCCAGCGTCGGGAGCACAGATACGCAGTATTTT.

The rearrangement links TRBV2 to TRBJ2-3, with TRBD1 matching 11 bases. Trimming took 9 bases from V and 2 from J; bases not matched to a gene: 7. CDR3 length equals 15 residues. The germline CDR1 and CDR2 sequences are SNHLY and FYNNEI. The CDR3 region is CARTGTGGITDTQYF. The CDR3 nucleotides read TGTGCCAGAACTGGGACAGGGGGTATCACAGATACGCAGTATTTT. The variable domain in full, with the rest retrieved from reference TRBV2 and TRBJ2-3, is EPEVTQTPSHQVTQMGQEVILRCVPISNHLYFYWYRQILGQKVEFLVSFYNNEISEKSEIFDDQFSVERPDGSNFTLKIRSTKLEDSAMYFCARTGTGGITDTQYFGPGTRLTVL.

This clonotype was observed a few times. The chain has TRBV27 and TRBJ2-5; 8 bases map to TRBD1. The CDR3 length is 15 residues. Germline V lookup: CDR1 MNHEY, CDR2 SMNVEV (reference sequence). The trim removed 5 bases at V and 1 base at J, leaving 6 bases unmatched. The CDR3 spells CASSRDRGAQETQYF. As DNA, the CDR3 is TGTGCCAGCAGTCGCGACAGGGGCGCCCAAGAGACCCAGTACTTC.

The chain carries TRBV19 and TRBJ2-1; D ambiguous. The CDR3 runs 15 residues. Deletions cut 5 bases from V and 4 bases from J, with 15 bases between. Germline CDR1 LNHDA, CDR2 SQIVND (reference sequence). The CDR3 reads CASSPEDGVYNEQFF. The CDR3 DNA follows: TGTGCCAGTAGTCCTGAGGATGGGGTTTACAATGAGCAGTTCTTC.

DNA for the CDR3: TGTGCCAGCAGTTCCCTTCCGGGACAGGGGGTATCTGAAGCTTTCTTT. This codes for CASSSLPGQGVSEAFF. The chain recombines TRBV27 with TRBJ1-1; 11 bases line up with TRBD1. Germline-derived CDR1 and CDR2 are MNHEY and SMNVEV (reference sequence). Trimming at V came to 4 bases and at J to 6 bases, leaving 10 bases not matched to a gene. CDR3 size: 16 residues.

This clonotype was recorded a few times. V usage is TRBV20-1 and J usage is TRBJ2-7; D is possibly TRBD2 (6 bases). CDR3 length: 14 residues. From germline, CDR1 is DFQATT and CDR2 SNEGSKA (reference sequence). Trimming removed 3 bases at V and 3 bases at J, with 15 bases between. CDR3 amino acids: CSARRREWIYEQYF. As DNA, the CDR3 is TGCAGTGCTAGGCGGAGGGAATGGATCTACGAGCAGTACTTC.